A single sample gave rise to the 17 T cell receptor beta chains below, sequenced in a study of CD8 T cells in ankylosing spondylitis. Findings and limits, study-wide: Made up of eight highly homologous variants, a TCR beta motif appeared characteristic of ankylosing spondylitis blood.

MiXCR, applied by TCRdb to the 5' RACE reads, yields one record per CDR3 protein. The sample shows some 85,000 distinct CDR3 sequences, about 9% of them seen only once. Their antigen targets remain unknown. Sequenced material: blood, either unsorted or a sorted T cell fraction (not recorded which). The source is a male donor with ankylosing spondylitis.

The chain links TRBV6-1 to TRBJ2-7; 8 bases are a match to TRBD1. Germline loops: CDR1 MNHNS, CDR2 SASEGT. This CDR3 is 14 amino acids long. V lost 5 bases, J lost 0 bases, and 3 bases stayed unmatched. This CDR3 is CASSRDRSSYEQYV. CDR3 nucleotide sequence: TGTGCCAGCAGTCGGGACAGGAGCTCCTACGAGCAGTACGTC.

This clonotype was counted ten times or more. The V call is TRBV3-1, the J call TRBJ2-1, with a possible D match to TRBD2 (5 bases). The V and J ends lost 0 bases and 4 bases respectively, with 19 bases between them. Germline loops: CDR1 LGHDT, CDR2 YNNKEL (reference sequence). The CDR3 consists of 18 residues. CDR3 protein: CASSQEAPGWTQYNEQFF. The CDR3 DNA reads TGTGCCAGCAGCCAAGAGGCCCCGGGATGGACCCAATACAATGAGCAGTTCTTC.

This clonotype was recorded at least ten times. The J gene is TRBJ1-1, the V gene TRBV6-2 or TRBV6-3; D is unresolved. This CDR3 region has 16 residues. The V end was cut by 5 bases, the J end by 1 base, with 17 bases between. Per the germline V gene, CDR1 is MNHEY and CDR2 is SVGEGT. The CDR3 coding sequence is TGTGCCAGCAGTCGTACCTACCTAACACCGAACACTGAAGCTTTCTTT. It is translated as CASSRTYLTPNTEAFF.

This clonotype has just a few counts. V gene TRBV10-3 combines with J gene TRBJ1-6; a possible D gene is TRBD1 (5 bases). The CDR3 totals 14 residues. Trimming left V 1 base short and J 6 bases short, with 7 bases between. CDR1 is ENHRY, CDR2 SYGVKD, per germline. The CDR3 loop is CAISEWGRNSPLHF. CDR3 DNA sequence: TGTGCCATCAGTGAGTGGGGCCGTAATTCACCCCTCCACTTT.

The CDR3 sequence is CASSQVVAGRDEQFF. CDR3 sequence (DNA): TGCGCCAGCAGCCAAGTTGTAGCGGGACGCGATGAGCAGTTCTTC. This chain uses TRBV4-1 with TRBJ2-1; TRBD2 matches at 8 bases. With V trimmed by 1 base and J by 8 bases, 7 bases remained unmatched. Germline values: CDR1 MGHRA, CDR2 YSYEKL. This CDR3 region has 15 residues.

J is TRBJ2-3 and V is TRBV28, with D maybe TRBD2 (5 bases). CDR3 length equals 15 residues. Germline CDR1 reads MDHEN; CDR2 reads SYDVKM. V was clipped by 6 bases and J by 3 bases, with 16 bases between them. CDR3 protein: CASSRHGGFTDTQYF. CDR3 nucleotides: TGTGCCAGCAGCCGACATGGAGGATTTACAGATACGCAGTATTTT.

As for this clonotype: A much larger clone differs from this one at a single base, so this may be a read error. This chain connects TRBV11-2 to TRBJ2-3; 13 bases match TRBD2. The CDR3 has 18 amino acids. J lost 5 bases, V lost 4 bases, and 12 bases had no gene match. The germline V gene encodes CDR1 SGHAT and CDR2 FQNNGV. CDR3 sequence: CASSSRRGTSGIIDTQYF. The CDR3 nucleotides read TGTGCCAGCAGCTCAAGAAGGGGGACTAGCGGGATTATAGATACGCAGTATTTT.

The chain is built from TRBV20-1 and TRBJ2-3, with D unresolved. Germline V gene lookup returns CDR1 DFQATT and CDR2 SNEGSKA (reference sequence). The CDR3 has 14 residues. V lost 8 bases and J 6 bases, leaving 21 bases between the germline ends. CDR3 nucleotides: TGCAGTCTCCCAGGACCAGTAGTGTCGGATACGCAGTATTTT. Its translation: CSLPGPVVSDTQYF.

This chain connects TRBV18 to TRBJ1-1; a weak D match, TRBD1 (5 bases). Germline CDR1 reads KGHSH; CDR2 reads LQKENI. With 6 bases removed from V and 4 bases from J, the gap between germline ends came to 12 bases. The CDR3 is made up of 13 amino acids. The DNA of the CDR3 is TGTGCCAGCTCCGGGGGTTCGAGCACTGAAGCTTTCTTT. The encoded protein is CASSGGSSTEAFF.

This chain links TRBV2 with TRBJ2-3; 7 bases agree with TRBD2. The CDR3 runs to 14 residues. The V gene end was trimmed by 7 bases and the J gene end by 6 bases; junction bases not matched to a gene: 10. The germline CDR1 and CDR2 sequences are SNHLY and FYNNEI. CDR3 DNA: TGTGCCAGCAACCCTAGCGGTCTTGGGGATACGCAGTATTTT. Translated: CASNPSGLGDTQYF.

This sequence joins TRBV7-9 and TRBJ2-6; 7 bases fit TRBD2. This CDR3 contains 16 residues. With 5 bases clipped from V and 3 bases from J, the junction kept 7 bases outside the gene matches. Germline CDR1 is SEHNR and CDR2 is FQNEAQ (reference sequence). The CDR3 region is CASSPAWEGGANVLTF. CDR3 bases: TGTGCCAGCAGCCCGGCATGGGAGGGTGGGGCCAACGTCCTGACTTTC.

The rearrangement joins TRBV7-9 to TRBJ2-7; D may correspond to TRBD1 or TRBD2 (5 bases each). The V end lost 3 bases, the J end lost 2 bases, and 8 bases lay between the germline ends. There are 13 residues in the CDR3. In germline, CDR1 is SEHNR, CDR2 FQNEAQ (reference sequence). The CDR3, as DNA: TGTGCCAGCAGCTTGAGAGGGGCCTACGAGCAGTACGTC. This sequence encodes CASSLRGAYEQYV.

A word on this clonotype: Relative to the germline gene, one junction end is altered; a read error may explain this. The chain is built from TRBV4-1 and TRBJ2-1; tentatively, D is TRBD2 (7 bases). The length of the CDR3 is 16 residues. The germline V gene has CDR1 MGHRA and CDR2 YSYEKL. This CDR3 is CASRQGGGSSYNEQFF. In DNA, the CDR3 is TGCGCCAGCAGGCAAGGGGGGGGAAGCTCCTACAATGAGCAGTTCTTC.

Concerning this clonotype: A much bigger clone sits one base away, suggesting this may be a read error. This chain links TRBV20-1 with TRBJ2-2, with 8 positions matching TRBD2. The CDR3 sequence is 16 residues long. Germline CDR1 is DFQATT and CDR2 is SNEGSKA (reference sequence). CDR3 in amino acids: CSAGRERENHNGGLFF. CDR3 in DNA: TGCAGTGCTGGGCGCGAGCGGGAGAATCACAACGGGGGGCTGTTTTTT.

V gene TRBV11-2 combines with J gene TRBJ2-6; 11 nucleotides line up with TRBD1. The CDR3 is 17 residues long. The trim removed 6 bases at V and 4 bases at J, leaving 8 bases unmatched. The germline CDR1 and CDR2 sequences are SGHAT and FQNNGV. The CDR3 region is CASSETDRGLGANVLTF. CDR3 nucleotides: TGTGCCAGCAGTGAAACGGACAGGGGGCTAGGGGCCAACGTCCTGACTTTC.

The J gene is TRBJ2-7, the V gene TRBV20-1; TRBD2 aligns across 10 bases. The V gene's germline CDR1 is DFQATT and CDR2 SNEGSKA (reference sequence). This CDR3 has 16 amino acids. Unmatched junction bases numbered 8, after V lost 2 bases and J lost 1 base. CDR3 in amino acids: CSARPRPSGRSYEQYF. The DNA of the CDR3 is TGCAGTGCTAGACCGAGGCCTAGCGGGAGATCCTACGAGCAGTACTTC.

The chain employs TRBV6-4 and TRBJ2-3; 13 bases line up with TRBD2. The germline V gene has CDR1 MRHNA and CDR2 SNTAGT. The J segment lost 2 bases and the V segment lost 2 bases, leaving 1 base of the junction unmatched. This CDR3 is built from 16 residues. The CDR3 protein is CASSDGLAGATDTQYF. DNA for the CDR3: TGTGCCAGCAGTGACGGACTAGCGGGAGCCACAGATACGCAGTATTTT.